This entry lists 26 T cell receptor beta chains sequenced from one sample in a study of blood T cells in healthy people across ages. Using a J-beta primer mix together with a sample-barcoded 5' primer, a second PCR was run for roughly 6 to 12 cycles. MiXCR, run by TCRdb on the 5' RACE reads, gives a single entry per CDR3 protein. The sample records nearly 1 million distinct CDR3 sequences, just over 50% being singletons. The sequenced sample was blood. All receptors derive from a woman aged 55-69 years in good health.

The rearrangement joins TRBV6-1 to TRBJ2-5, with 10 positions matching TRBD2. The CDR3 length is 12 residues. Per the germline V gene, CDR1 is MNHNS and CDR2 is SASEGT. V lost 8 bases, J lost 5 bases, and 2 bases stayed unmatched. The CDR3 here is CASEREGETQYF. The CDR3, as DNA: TGTGCCAGCGAGCGGGAGGGGGAGACCCAGTACTTC.

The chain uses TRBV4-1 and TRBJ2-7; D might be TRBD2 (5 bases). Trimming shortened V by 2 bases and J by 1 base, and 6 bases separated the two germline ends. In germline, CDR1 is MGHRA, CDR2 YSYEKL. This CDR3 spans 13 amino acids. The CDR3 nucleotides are TGCGCCAGCAGCCAACGGGGATCCTACGAGCAGTACTTC. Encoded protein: CASSQRGSYEQYF.

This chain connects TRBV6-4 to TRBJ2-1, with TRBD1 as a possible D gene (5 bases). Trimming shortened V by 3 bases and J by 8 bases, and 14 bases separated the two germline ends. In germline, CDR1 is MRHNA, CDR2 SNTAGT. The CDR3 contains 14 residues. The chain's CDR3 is CASSDQWGRYEQFF. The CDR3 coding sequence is TGTGCCAGCAGTGATCAGTGGGGCCGGTATGAGCAGTTCTTC.

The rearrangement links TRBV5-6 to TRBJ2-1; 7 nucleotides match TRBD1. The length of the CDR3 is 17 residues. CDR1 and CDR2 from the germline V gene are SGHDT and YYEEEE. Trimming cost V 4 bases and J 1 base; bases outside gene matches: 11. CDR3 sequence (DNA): TGTGCCAGCAGCGAGAGACAGGGTCCAAGGTCCTACAATGAGCAGTTCTTC. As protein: CASSERQGPRSYNEQFF.

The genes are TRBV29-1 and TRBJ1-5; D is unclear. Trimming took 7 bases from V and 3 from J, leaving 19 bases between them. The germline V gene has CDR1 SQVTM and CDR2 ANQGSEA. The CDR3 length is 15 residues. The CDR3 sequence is CSASLGFGVNQPQHF. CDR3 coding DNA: TGCAGCGCAAGCTTGGGTTTCGGGGTCAATCAGCCCCAGCATTTT.

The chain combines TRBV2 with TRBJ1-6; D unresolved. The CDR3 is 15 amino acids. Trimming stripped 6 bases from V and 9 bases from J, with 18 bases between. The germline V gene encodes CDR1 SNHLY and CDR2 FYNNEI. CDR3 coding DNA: TGTGCCAGCAGGGCGACATACTTGGGGAGTTCACCCCTCCACTTT. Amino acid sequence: CASRATYLGSSPLHF.

The CDR3 sequence is CASSEFSSGMDYEQYF. The CDR3 DNA reads TGTGCCAGCAGTGAATTTTCTAGCGGGATGGACTACGAGCAGTACTTC. V usage is TRBV2 and J usage is TRBJ2-5; 9 bases fit TRBD2. Matching the DNA end better, TRBJ2-7 makes the J call doubtful. Germline V gives CDR1 SNHLY, CDR2 FYNNEI. The CDR3 sequence is 16 residues long.

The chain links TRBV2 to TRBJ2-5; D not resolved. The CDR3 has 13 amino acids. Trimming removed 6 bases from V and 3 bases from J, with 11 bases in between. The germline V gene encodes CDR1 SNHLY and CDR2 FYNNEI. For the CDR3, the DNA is TGTGCCAGCAGCCGCTCCCAGGAAGAGACCCAGTACTTC. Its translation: CASSRSQEETQYF.

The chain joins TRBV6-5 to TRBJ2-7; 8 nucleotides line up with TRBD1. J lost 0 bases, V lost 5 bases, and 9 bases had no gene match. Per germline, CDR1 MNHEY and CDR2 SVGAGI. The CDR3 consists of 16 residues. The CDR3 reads CASSPLLDRDSYEQYF. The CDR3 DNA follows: TGTGCCAGCAGTCCGCTATTGGACAGGGACTCCTACGAGCAGTACTTC.

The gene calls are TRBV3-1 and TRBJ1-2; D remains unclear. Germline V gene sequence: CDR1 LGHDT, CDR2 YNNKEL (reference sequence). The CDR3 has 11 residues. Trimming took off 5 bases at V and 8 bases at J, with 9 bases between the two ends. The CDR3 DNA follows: TGTGCCAGCAGCTACCCCGGGGGCTACACCTTC. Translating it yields CASSYPGGYTF. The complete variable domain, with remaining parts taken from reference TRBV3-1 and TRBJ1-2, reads DTAVSQTPKYLVTQMGNDKSIKCEQNLGHDTMYWYKQDSKKFLKIMFSYNNKELIINETVPNRFSPKSPDKAHLNLHINSLELGDSAVYFCASSYPGGYTFGSGTRLTVV.

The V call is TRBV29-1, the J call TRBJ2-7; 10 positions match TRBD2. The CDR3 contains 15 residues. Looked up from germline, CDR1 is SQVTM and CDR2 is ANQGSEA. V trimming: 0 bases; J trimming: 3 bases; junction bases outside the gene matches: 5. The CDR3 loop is CSVEDRGLASYEQYF. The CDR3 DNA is TGCAGCGTTGAAGACCGGGGACTAGCGAGCTACGAGCAGTACTTC.

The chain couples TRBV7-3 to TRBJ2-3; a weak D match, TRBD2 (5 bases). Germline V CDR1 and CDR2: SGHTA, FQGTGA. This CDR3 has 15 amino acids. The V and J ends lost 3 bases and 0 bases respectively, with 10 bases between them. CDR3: CASSFSPGSTDTQYF. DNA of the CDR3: TGTGCCAGCAGCTTTTCGCCGGGGAGCACAGATACGCAGTATTTT. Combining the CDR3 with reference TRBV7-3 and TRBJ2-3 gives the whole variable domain GAGVSQTPSNKVTEKGKYVELRCDPISGHTALYWYRQSLGQGPEFLIYFQGTGAADDSGLPNDRFFAVRPEGSVSTLKIQRTERGDSAVYLCASSFSPGSTDTQYFGPGTRLTVL.

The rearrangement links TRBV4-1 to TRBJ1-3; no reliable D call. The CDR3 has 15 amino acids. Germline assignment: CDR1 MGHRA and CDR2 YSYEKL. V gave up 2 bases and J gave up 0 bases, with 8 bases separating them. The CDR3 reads CASSQSGISGNTIYF. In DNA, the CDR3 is TGCGCCAGCAGCCAATCGGGAATCTCTGGAAACACCATATATTTT.

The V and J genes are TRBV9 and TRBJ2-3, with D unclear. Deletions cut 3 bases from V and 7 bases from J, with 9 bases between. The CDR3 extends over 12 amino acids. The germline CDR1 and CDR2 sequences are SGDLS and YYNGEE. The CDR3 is CASSGVANTQYF. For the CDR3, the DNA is TGTGCCAGCAGCGGGGTCGCGAATACGCAGTATTTT.

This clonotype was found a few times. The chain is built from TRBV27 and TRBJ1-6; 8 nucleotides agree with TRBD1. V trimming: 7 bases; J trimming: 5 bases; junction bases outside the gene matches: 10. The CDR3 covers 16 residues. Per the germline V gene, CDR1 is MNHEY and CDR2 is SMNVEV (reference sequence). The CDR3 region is CASKPIDRGNNSPLHF. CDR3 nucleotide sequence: TGTGCCAGCAAACCCATTGACAGGGGCAATAATTCACCCCTCCACTTT.

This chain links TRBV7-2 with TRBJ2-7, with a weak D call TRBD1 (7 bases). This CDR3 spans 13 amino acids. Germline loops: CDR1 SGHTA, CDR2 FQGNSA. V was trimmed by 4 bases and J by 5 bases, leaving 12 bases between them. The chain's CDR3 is CASSSGGGNEQYF. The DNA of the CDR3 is TGTGCCAGCAGCTCAGGAGGGGGCAACGAGCAGTACTTC.

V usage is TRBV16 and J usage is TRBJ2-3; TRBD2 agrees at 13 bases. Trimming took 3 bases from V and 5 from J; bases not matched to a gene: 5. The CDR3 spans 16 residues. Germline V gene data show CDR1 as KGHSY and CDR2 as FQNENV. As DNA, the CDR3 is TGTGCCAGCAGCCACGGACTAGCGGGAGAGTTAGATACGCAGTATTTT. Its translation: CASSHGLAGELDTQYF. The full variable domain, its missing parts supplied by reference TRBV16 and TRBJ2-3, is GEEVAQTPKHLVRGEGQKAKLYCAPIKGHSYVFWYQQVLKNEFKFLISFQNENVFDETGMPKERFSAKCLPNSPCSLEIQATKLEDSAVYFCASSHGLAGELDTQYFGPGTRLTVL.

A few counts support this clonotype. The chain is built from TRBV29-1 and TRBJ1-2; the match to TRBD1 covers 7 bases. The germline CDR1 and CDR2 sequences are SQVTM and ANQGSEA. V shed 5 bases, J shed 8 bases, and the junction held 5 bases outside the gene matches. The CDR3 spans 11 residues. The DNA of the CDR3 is TGCAGCGTTCGACAGGGTGACGGCTACACCTTC. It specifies CSVRQGDGYTF.

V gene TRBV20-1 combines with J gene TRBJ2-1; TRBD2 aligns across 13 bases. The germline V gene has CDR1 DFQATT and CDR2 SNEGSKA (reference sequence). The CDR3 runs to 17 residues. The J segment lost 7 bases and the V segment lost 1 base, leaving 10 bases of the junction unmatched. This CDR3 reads CSARAARLAGGRNEQFF. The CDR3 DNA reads TGCAGTGCTAGAGCGGCGAGACTAGCGGGAGGTCGGAATGAGCAGTTCTTC.

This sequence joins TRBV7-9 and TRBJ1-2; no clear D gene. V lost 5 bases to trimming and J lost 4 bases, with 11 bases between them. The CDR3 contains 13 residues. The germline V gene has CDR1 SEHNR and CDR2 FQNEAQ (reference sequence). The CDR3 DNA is TGTGCCAGCAGCGTCGAGGAGGTCTATGGCTACACCTTC. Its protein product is CASSVEEVYGYTF.

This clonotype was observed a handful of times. CDR3 DNA sequence: TGTGCCAGCTCACCTCGACAGGGGGACACCGGGGAGCTGTTTTTT. Its translation: CASSPRQGDTGELFF. V usage is TRBV18 and J usage is TRBJ2-2, with 9 positions matching TRBD1. This CDR3 has 15 amino acids. Germline CDR1 is KGHSH and CDR2 is LQKENI. V shed 3 bases, J shed 3 bases, and the junction held 2 bases outside the gene matches.

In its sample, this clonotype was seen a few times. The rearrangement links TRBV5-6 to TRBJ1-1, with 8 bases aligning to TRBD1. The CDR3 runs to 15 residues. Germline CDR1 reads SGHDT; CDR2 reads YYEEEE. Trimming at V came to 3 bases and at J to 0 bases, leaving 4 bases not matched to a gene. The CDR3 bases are TGTGCCAGCAGCTGGGGGACAGGTATGAACACTGAAGCTTTCTTT. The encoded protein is CASSWGTGMNTEAFF.

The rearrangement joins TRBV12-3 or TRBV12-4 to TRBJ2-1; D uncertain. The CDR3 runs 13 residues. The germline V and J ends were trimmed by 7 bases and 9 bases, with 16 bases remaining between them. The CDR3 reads CASIAPARSEQFF. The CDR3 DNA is TGTGCCAGCATTGCCCCCGCTAGGAGTGAGCAGTTCTTC.

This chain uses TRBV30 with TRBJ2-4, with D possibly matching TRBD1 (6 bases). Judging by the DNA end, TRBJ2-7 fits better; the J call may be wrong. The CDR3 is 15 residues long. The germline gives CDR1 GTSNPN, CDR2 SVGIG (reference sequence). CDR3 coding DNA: TGTGCCTGGTCCGACCAAGGGGACACTGACTACGAGCAGTACTTC. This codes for CAWSDQGDTDYEQYF.

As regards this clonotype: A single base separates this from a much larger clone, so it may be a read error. For the CDR3, the DNA is TGTGCCAGCAGGACCGGGACTAGCGGAATCACAGATACGCGGTATTTT. This translates into CASRTGTSGITDTRYF. The V gene is TRBV12-3 or TRBV12-4, the J gene TRBJ2-3, with 11 bases fitting TRBD2. This CDR3 has 16 residues.

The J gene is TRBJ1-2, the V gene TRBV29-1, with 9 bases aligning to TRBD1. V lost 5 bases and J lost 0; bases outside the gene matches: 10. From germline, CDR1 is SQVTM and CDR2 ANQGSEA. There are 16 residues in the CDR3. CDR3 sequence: CSVTSGTGYTNYGYTF. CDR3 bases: TGCAGCGTTACTTCCGGGACAGGGTATACTAACTATGGCTACACCTTC.